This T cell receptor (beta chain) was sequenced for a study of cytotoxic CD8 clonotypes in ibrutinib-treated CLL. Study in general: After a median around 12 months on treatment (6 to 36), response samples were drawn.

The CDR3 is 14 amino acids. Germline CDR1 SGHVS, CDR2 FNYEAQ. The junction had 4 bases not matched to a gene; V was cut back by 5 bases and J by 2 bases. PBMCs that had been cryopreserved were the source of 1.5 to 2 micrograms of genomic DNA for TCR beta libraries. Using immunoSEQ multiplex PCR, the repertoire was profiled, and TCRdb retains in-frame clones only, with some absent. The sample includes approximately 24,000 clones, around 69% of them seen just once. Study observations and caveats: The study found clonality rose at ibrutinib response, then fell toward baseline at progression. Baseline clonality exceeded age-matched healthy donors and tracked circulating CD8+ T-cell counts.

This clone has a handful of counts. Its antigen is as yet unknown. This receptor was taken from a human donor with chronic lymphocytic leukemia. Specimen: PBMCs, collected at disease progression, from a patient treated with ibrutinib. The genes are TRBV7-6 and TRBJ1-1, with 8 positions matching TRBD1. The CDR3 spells CASSITGGNTEAFF. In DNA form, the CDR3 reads TGTGCCAGCAGCATTACAGGGGGAAACACTGAAGCTTTCTTT.